Shown below are 24 T cell receptor beta chains from a single sample sequenced in a study of CD8+CD57+ T cells in acquired aplastic anemia. Patients selected for sequencing had displayed CD8+CD57+ cell expansion by flow cytometry. CDR3 and TCR beta VDJ profiling relied on a genomic DNA template. TCRdb recomputed calls from the reads with MiXCR, one row per CDR3 protein. The table records some 170,000 distinct CDR3 sequences, around half of them present only once. Sequencing input: sorted CD4+, CD8+, or CD8+CD57+ T cells (not recorded which) from PBMCs. The receptors were sampled from a human donor with aplastic anemia.

The chain couples TRBV29-1 to TRBJ1-1; tentative D call: TRBD1 (5 bases). Between the trimmed V and J ends, which lost 4 bases and 8 bases, there was a span of 11 bases. The V gene's germline CDR1 is SQVTM and CDR2 ANQGSEA. The CDR3 is 11 residues long. CDR3 coding DNA: TGCAGCGTTGCAGGGACGTCCGAAGCTTTCTTT. Its translation: CSVAGTSEAFF. Based on the CDR3 plus reference TRBV29-1 and TRBJ1-1, the full variable domain is SAVISQKPSRDICQRGTSLTIQCQVDSQVTMMFWYRQQPGQSLTLIATANQGSEATYESGFVIDKFPISRPNLTFSTLTVSNMSPEDSSIYLCSVAGTSEAFFGQGTRLTVV.

This chain links TRBV10-3 with TRBJ1-1, with D uncertain. V was pared by 3 bases and J by 1 base, with 15 bases between. The CDR3 contains 16 residues. CDR1 ENHRY and CDR2 SYGVKD come from the germline V gene. CDR3 sequence reads: CAISEPRGTSNTEAFF. In DNA, the CDR3 is TGTGCCATCAGTGAACCCCGCGGCACCTCGAACACTGAAGCTTTCTTT.

This clonotype appeared many times. The rearrangement joins TRBV7-8 to TRBJ2-6; D perhaps matches TRBD2 (7 bases). Trimming shortened V by 5 bases and J by 2 bases, and 13 bases separated the two germline ends. The CDR3 is made up of 16 amino acids. CDR1 and CDR2 from the germline V gene are SGHVS and FQNEAQ. CDR3 nucleotide sequence: TGTGCCAGCAGCCGAGGGGGGGGCGCTGGGGCCAACGTCCTGACTTTC. It codes for CASSRGGGAGANVLTF.

This clonotype was seen repeatedly, ten times or more. The chain carries TRBV29-1 and TRBJ2-1; 16 nucleotides align to TRBD2. Germline loops: CDR1 SQVTM, CDR2 ANQGSEA. CDR3 size: 16 residues. The ends lost 7 bases at V and 7 bases at J; junction bases unmatched: 10. The CDR3 here is CSGGGTSGGAWNEQFF. DNA of the CDR3: TGCAGCGGCGGCGGGACTAGCGGGGGGGCCTGGAATGAGCAGTTCTTC.

This clonotype was counted at least ten times. The V and J genes are TRBV9 and TRBJ2-5; 7 bases are a match to TRBD2. Germline-derived CDR1 and CDR2 are SGDLS and YYNGEE. This CDR3 is 15 amino acids long. V trimming: 0 bases; J trimming: 2 bases; junction bases outside the gene matches: 4. CDR3 region: CASSVGWGLQETQYF. The CDR3, as DNA: TGTGCCAGCAGCGTAGGATGGGGACTACAAGAGACCCAGTACTTC.

In regard to this clonotype: One base away lies a much larger clone, so this may be a sequencing read error. The chain couples TRBV2 to TRBJ2-7, with D unresolved. The CDR3 has 11 residues. Trimming shortened V by 4 bases and J by 2 bases, and 3 bases separated the two germline ends. Germline lookup yields CDR1 SNHLY and CDR2 FYNNEI. CDR3 loop: CASSATYEQYF. In nucleotides, the CDR3 is TGTGCCAGCAGTGCCACCTACGAGCAGTACTTC.

The chain joins TRBV7-9 to TRBJ1-5, with D hard to call. Germline values: CDR1 SEHNR, CDR2 FQNEAQ (reference sequence). CDR3 length: 13 amino acids. Trimming took 5 bases from V and 5 from J, leaving 10 bases between them. CDR3 DNA sequence: TGTGCCAGCAGCCTAGATACAGATCAGCCCCAGCATTTT. Translated: CASSLDTDQPQHF.

This clonotype was counted many times. The rearrangement uses TRBV6-5 and TRBJ2-5; the D gene is possibly TRBD2 (5 bases). CDR3 length: 12 residues. V dropped 8 bases and J dropped 4 bases, with 11 bases sitting between them. CDR1 and CDR2 (germline): MNHEY, SVGAGI. The CDR3 loop reads CASGGSVETQYF. The CDR3 DNA is TGTGCCAGCGGAGGAAGTGTAGAGACCCAGTACTTC.

The chain is built from TRBV25-1 and TRBJ1-4; TRBD1 might be the D (5 bases). The CDR3 extends over 15 amino acids. V was cut by 2 bases and J by 7 bases, with 14 bases left in between. Germline V gene data show CDR1 as MGHDK and CDR2 as SYGVNS. The CDR3 DNA is TGTGCCAGCAGTGAAGGGGTTAGGCAGGGTGAAAAACTGTTTTTT. It translates to CASSEGVRQGEKLFF.

This clonotype has just one count. One junction end disagrees with the germline gene, perhaps due to a read error. The chain has TRBV10-3 and TRBJ1-4; D call uncertain. The CDR3 spans 13 residues. Germline assignment: CDR1 ENHRY and CDR2 SYGVKD. The CDR3 DNA follows: TGTGCCAGCAGTGAAGGCAGCTATGAAAAACTGTTTTTT. Translated: CASSEGSYEKLFF.

Comments on this clonotype: A much larger clonotype is one base distant, so this may be a read error. CDR3 protein: CASSFGTGFGRARAEAFF. The CDR3 coding sequence is TGTGCCAGCAGCTTCGGGACAGGGTTTGGAAGGGCGAGAGCTGAAGCTTTCTTT. The chain has TRBV11-1 and TRBJ1-1; 9 bases fit TRBD1. This CDR3 has 18 residues. The germline V gene encodes CDR1 SGHAT and CDR2 FQDESV (reference sequence). Unmatched junction bases numbered 17, after V lost 3 bases and J lost 6 bases.

Turning to this clonotype: A junction boundary mismatches the germline segment, possibly from a read error. V is TRBV10-3 and J is TRBJ2-7; TRBD1 matches at 7 bases. This CDR3 is 14 amino acids long. Per germline, CDR1 ENHRY and CDR2 SYGVKD. CDR3 amino acids: CAITRDSLPYDQYF. The CDR3 DNA reads TGTGCCATCACTCGGGACAGCTTGCCTTACGATCAGTACTTC.

This clonotype was found a few times. The chain carries TRBV25-1 and TRBJ2-5; D assignment may be TRBD1 or TRBD2 (5 bases each). Germline CDR1 is MGHDK and CDR2 is SYGVNS. The V end lost 2 bases, the J end lost 5 bases, and 27 bases lay between the germline ends. This CDR3 has 19 amino acids. CDR3 protein: CASSEPSLPRDHTMETQYF. In nucleotides, the CDR3 is TGTGCCAGCAGTGAACCTAGTCTTCCCAGGGACCATACTATGGAGACCCAGTACTTC.

The chain couples TRBV25-1 to TRBJ2-2; no reliable D call. V gave up 6 bases and J gave up 5 bases, with 16 bases separating them. The CDR3 has 15 residues. CDR1 and CDR2 from the germline V gene are MGHDK and SYGVNS. CDR3: CASSDGRTETGELFF. CDR3 sequence (DNA): TGTGCCAGCAGCGATGGACGTACTGAGACCGGGGAGCTGTTTTTT.

The chain has TRBV9 and TRBJ1-2, with D maybe TRBD1 (6 bases). V lost 8 bases and J lost 14, with 19 bases in between. The CDR3 runs 11 residues. The germline gives CDR1 SGDLS, CDR2 YYNGEE. The CDR3 bases are TGTGCCAGTCTTATCAGGGGAGCCCTGACCTTC. This encodes CASLIRGALTF.

This clonotype was detected only a few times. The chain employs TRBV11-1 and TRBJ2-3, with a tentative D call TRBD2 (5 bases). The length of the CDR3 is 14 residues. The V gene's germline CDR1 is SGHAT and CDR2 FQDESV (reference sequence). V dropped 4 bases and J dropped 4 bases, with 12 bases sitting between them. The CDR3 is CASSSGYTPDTQYF. The CDR3 DNA reads as TGTGCCAGCAGCTCGGGGTATACACCAGATACGCAGTATTTT.

This clonotype showed up many times. The chain is built from TRBV4-2 and TRBJ2-7, with D maybe TRBD2 (5 bases). V was shortened by 0 bases and J by 13 bases, with 19 bases between the two germline ends. The CDR3 contains 14 residues. CDR1 and CDR2 (germline): LGHNA, YNFKEQ. This CDR3 is CASSQDLRESLPYF. For the CDR3, the DNA is TGTGCCAGCAGCCAAGATTTGAGGGAGTCCCTCCCCTACTTC.

On this clonotype itself: Just one base apart from a much larger clone, this may be a read error. J is TRBJ2-7 and V is TRBV10-3; TRBD1 might be the D (6 bases). The CDR3 runs 16 residues. V shed 5 bases and J shed 3 bases, with 20 bases lying between them. The germline V gene encodes CDR1 ENHRY and CDR2 SYGVKD. The CDR3 DNA reads as TGTGCCATCAGTTACTCACCCATACAGGGAATCTACGAGCAGTACTTC. It is translated as CAISYSPIQGIYEQYF.

The sample holds many counts of this clonotype. The chain links TRBV7-3 to TRBJ1-6, with D hard to call. CDR1 SGHTA and CDR2 FQGTGA come from the germline V gene. This CDR3 comprises 14 residues. V was clipped by 1 base and J by 8 bases, with 9 bases between them. The CDR3 DNA reads TGTGCCAGCAGCTTAAGGTCGGATTATTCACCCCTCCACTTT. Protein product: CASSLRSDYSPLHF.

The V call is TRBV20-1, the J call TRBJ1-2; D is unresolved. This CDR3 has 13 amino acids. Germline loops: CDR1 DFQATT, CDR2 SNEGSKA (reference sequence). V lost 0 bases and J 4 bases, leaving 9 bases between the germline ends. CDR3 nucleotides: TGCAGTGCTAGAGAACAGCTCGGCTATGGCTACACCTTC. Amino acid sequence: CSAREQLGYGYTF.

In its sample, this clonotype was seen many times. The rearrangement uses TRBV29-1 and TRBJ2-2; D is undetermined. Trimming removed 4 bases from V and 4 bases from J, with 7 bases in between. CDR3 length: 12 residues. Per the germline V gene, CDR1 is SQVTM and CDR2 is ANQGSEA. This chain's CDR3 is CSVVWGTGELFF. Here the CDR3 DNA reads TGCAGCGTTGTCTGGGGCACCGGGGAGCTGTTTTTT.

The CDR3 DNA sequence: TGCAGCGTTCTAAGTGCTGCCGAGCAGTACTTC. Encoded protein: CSVLSAAEQYF. This chain links TRBV29-1 with TRBJ2-7, with unresolved D. Germline V gene data show CDR1 as SQVTM and CDR2 as ANQGSEA. The CDR3 runs to 11 residues. V was trimmed by 5 bases and J by 6 bases, leaving 11 bases between them.

This clonotype was counted ten times or more. This rearrangement joins TRBV2 to TRBJ1-2; D is undetermined. V dropped 7 bases and J dropped 5 bases, with 14 bases sitting between them. The CDR3 is 13 residues long. Per the germline V gene, CDR1 is SNHLY and CDR2 is FYNNEI. CDR3 bases: TGTGCCAGCAACCACCTGAAGGGTTATGGCTACACCTTC. It encodes CASNHLKGYGYTF.

Points on this clonotype: One end of the junction fails to match germline, which may point to a read error. V usage is TRBV7-7 and J usage is TRBJ2-1, with 8 bases fitting TRBD1. CDR1 is SSHAT and CDR2 is FNYEAQ in the germline V gene (reference sequence). The CDR3 runs 14 residues. In DNA form, the CDR3 reads TGTGCTAGCAGCTCCGGGACAGGCACCGGGGAGCAGTTCTTC. This sequence encodes CASSSGTGTGEQFF. Filled out from reference TRBV7-7 and TRBJ2-1, the complete variable domain reads GAGVSQSPRYKVTKRGQDVTLRCDPISSHATLYWYQQALGQGPEFLTYFNYEAQPDKSGLPSDRFSAERPEGSISTLTIQRTEQRDSAMYRCASSSGTGTGEQFFGPGTRLTVL.